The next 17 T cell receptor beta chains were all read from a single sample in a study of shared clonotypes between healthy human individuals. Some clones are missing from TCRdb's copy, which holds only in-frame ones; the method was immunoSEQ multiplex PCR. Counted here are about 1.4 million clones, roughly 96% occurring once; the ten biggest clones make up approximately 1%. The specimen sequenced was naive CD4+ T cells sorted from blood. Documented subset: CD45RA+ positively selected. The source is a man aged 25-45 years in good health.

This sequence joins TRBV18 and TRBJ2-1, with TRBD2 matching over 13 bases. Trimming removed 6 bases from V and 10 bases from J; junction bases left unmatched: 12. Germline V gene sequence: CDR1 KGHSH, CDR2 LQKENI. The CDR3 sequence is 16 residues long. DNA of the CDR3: TGTGCCAGCTCGCGCCTTACTAGCGGGGGGGGCTACGAGCAGTTCTTC. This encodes CASSRLTSGGGYEQFF.

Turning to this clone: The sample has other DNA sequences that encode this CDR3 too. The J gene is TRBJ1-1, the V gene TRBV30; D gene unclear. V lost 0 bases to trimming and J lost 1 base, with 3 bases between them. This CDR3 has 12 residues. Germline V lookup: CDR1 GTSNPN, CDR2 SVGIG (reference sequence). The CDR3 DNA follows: TGTGCCTGGAGTGTTGGGAACACTGAAGCTTTCTTT. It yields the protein CAWSVGNTEAFF. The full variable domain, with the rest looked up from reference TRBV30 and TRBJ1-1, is SQTIHQWPATLVQPVGSPLSLECTVEGTSNPNLYWYRQAAGRGLQLLFYSVGIGQISSEVPQNLSASRPQDRQFILSSKKLLLSDSGFYLCAWSVGNTEAFFGQGTRLTVV.

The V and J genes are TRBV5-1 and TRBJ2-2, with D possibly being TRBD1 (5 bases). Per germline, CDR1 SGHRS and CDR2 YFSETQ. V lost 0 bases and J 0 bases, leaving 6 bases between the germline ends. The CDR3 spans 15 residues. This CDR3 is CASSLVQANTGELFF. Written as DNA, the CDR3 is TGCGCCAGCAGCTTGGTACAGGCGAACACCGGGGAGCTGTTTTTT.

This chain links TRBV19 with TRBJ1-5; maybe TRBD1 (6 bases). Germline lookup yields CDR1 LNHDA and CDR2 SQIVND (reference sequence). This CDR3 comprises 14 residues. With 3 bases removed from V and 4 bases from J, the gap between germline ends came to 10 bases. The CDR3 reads CASSMQGRNQPQHF. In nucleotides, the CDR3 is TGTGCCAGTAGTATGCAGGGGCGAAATCAGCCCCAGCATTTT.

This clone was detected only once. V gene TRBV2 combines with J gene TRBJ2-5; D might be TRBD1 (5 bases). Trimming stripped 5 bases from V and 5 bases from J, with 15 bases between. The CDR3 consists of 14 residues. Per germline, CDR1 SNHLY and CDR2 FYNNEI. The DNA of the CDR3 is TGTGCCAGCAGTCAGGGATCGACTCAGGAGACCCAGTACTTC. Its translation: CASSQGSTQETQYF.

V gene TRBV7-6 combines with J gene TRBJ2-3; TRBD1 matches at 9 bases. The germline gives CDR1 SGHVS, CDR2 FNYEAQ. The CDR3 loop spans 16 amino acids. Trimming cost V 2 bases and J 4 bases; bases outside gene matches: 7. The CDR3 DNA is TGTGCCAGCAGCTTAAGAAGACAGGGGGTTGCAGATACGCAGTATTTT. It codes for CASSLRRQGVADTQYF.

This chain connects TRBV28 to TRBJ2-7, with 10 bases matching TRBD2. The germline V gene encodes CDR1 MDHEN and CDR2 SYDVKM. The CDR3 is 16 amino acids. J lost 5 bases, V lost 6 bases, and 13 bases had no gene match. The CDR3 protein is CASRASGSPRPNEQYF. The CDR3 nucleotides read TGTGCCAGCAGGGCTAGCGGGAGCCCCCGTCCCAACGAGCAGTACTTC.

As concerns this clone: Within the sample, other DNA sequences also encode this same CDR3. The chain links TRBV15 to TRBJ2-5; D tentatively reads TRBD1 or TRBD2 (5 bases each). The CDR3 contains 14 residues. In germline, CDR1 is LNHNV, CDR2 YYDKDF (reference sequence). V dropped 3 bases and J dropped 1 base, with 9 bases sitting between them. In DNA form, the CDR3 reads TGTGCCACCAGCAGGGGACGGCCCCAAGAGACCCAGTACTTC. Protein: CATSRGRPQETQYF.

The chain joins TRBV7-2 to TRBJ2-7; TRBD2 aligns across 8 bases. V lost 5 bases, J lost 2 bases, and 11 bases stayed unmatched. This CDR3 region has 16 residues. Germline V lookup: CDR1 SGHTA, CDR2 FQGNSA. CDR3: CASSQVGAGGPYEQYF. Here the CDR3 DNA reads TGTGCCAGCAGCCAAGTTGGGGCGGGGGGTCCCTACGAGCAGTACTTC.

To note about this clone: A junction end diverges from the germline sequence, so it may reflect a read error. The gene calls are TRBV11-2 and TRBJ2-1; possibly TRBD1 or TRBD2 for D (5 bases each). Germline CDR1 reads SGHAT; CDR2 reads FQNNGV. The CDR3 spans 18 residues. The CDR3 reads CASSFIRQTTNPYSEQFF. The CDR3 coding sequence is TGTGCCAGCAGCTTCATAAGACAGACTACCAATCCTTACAGTGAGCAGTTCTTC.

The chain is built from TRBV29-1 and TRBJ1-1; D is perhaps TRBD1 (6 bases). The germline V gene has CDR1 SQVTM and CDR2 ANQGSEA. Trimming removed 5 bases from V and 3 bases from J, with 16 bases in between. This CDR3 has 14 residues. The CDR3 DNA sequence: TGCAGCGTTTCAGGCAGGGGAGTGGACACTGAAGCTTTCTTT. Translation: CSVSGRGVDTEAFF. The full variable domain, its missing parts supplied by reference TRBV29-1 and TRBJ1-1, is SAVISQKPSRDICQRGTSLTIQCQVDSQVTMMFWYRQQPGQSLTLIATANQGSEATYESGFVIDKFPISRPNLTFSTLTVSNMSPEDSSIYLCSVSGRGVDTEAFFGQGTRLTVV.

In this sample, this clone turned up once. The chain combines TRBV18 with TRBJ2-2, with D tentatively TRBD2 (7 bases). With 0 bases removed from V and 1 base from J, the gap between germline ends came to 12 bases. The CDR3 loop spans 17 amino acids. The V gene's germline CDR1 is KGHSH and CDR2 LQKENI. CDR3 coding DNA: TGTGCCAGCTCACCACCGGGGGGGCGCCTGAACACCGGGGAGCTGTTTTTT. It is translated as CASSPPGGRLNTGELFF.

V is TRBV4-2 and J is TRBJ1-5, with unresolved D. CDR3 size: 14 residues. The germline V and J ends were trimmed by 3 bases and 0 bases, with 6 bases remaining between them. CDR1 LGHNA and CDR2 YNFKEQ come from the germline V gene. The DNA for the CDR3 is TGTGCCAGCAGCCAGTATTATAGCAATCAGCCCCAGCATTTT. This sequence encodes CASSQYYSNQPQHF.

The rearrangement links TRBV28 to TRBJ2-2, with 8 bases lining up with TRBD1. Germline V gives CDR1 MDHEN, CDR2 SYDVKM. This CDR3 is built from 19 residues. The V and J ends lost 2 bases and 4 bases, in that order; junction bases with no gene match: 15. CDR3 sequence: CASSLSFLGQVNRTGELFF. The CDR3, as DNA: TGTGCCAGCAGTTTAAGCTTTTTGGGACAGGTAAACCGCACCGGGGAGCTGTTTTTT.

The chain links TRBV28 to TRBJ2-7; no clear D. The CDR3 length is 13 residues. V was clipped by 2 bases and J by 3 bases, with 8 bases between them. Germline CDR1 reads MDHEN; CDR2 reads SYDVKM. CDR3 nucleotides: TGTGCCAGCAGTTTAGGACGGTACTACGAGCAGTACTTC. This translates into CASSLGRYYEQYF. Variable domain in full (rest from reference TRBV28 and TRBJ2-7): DVKVTQSSRYLVKRTGEKVFLECVQDMDHENMFWYRQDPGLGLRLIYFSYDVKMKEKGDIPEGYSVSREKKERFSLILESASTNQTSMYLCASSLGRYYEQYFGPGTRLTVT.

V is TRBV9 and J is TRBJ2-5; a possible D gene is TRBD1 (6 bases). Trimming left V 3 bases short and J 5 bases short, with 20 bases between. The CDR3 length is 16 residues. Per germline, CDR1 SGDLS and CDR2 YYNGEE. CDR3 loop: CASSAYPGTPRETQYF. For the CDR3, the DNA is TGTGCCAGCAGCGCCTACCCCGGGACACCGAGGGAGACCCAGTACTTC.

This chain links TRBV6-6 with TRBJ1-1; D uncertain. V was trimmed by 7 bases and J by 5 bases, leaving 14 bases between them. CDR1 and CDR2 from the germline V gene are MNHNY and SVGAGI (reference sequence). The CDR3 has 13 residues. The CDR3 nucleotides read TGTGCCAGCACCGACGAGGGTAGGACTGAAGCTTTCTTT. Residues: CASTDEGRTEAFF.